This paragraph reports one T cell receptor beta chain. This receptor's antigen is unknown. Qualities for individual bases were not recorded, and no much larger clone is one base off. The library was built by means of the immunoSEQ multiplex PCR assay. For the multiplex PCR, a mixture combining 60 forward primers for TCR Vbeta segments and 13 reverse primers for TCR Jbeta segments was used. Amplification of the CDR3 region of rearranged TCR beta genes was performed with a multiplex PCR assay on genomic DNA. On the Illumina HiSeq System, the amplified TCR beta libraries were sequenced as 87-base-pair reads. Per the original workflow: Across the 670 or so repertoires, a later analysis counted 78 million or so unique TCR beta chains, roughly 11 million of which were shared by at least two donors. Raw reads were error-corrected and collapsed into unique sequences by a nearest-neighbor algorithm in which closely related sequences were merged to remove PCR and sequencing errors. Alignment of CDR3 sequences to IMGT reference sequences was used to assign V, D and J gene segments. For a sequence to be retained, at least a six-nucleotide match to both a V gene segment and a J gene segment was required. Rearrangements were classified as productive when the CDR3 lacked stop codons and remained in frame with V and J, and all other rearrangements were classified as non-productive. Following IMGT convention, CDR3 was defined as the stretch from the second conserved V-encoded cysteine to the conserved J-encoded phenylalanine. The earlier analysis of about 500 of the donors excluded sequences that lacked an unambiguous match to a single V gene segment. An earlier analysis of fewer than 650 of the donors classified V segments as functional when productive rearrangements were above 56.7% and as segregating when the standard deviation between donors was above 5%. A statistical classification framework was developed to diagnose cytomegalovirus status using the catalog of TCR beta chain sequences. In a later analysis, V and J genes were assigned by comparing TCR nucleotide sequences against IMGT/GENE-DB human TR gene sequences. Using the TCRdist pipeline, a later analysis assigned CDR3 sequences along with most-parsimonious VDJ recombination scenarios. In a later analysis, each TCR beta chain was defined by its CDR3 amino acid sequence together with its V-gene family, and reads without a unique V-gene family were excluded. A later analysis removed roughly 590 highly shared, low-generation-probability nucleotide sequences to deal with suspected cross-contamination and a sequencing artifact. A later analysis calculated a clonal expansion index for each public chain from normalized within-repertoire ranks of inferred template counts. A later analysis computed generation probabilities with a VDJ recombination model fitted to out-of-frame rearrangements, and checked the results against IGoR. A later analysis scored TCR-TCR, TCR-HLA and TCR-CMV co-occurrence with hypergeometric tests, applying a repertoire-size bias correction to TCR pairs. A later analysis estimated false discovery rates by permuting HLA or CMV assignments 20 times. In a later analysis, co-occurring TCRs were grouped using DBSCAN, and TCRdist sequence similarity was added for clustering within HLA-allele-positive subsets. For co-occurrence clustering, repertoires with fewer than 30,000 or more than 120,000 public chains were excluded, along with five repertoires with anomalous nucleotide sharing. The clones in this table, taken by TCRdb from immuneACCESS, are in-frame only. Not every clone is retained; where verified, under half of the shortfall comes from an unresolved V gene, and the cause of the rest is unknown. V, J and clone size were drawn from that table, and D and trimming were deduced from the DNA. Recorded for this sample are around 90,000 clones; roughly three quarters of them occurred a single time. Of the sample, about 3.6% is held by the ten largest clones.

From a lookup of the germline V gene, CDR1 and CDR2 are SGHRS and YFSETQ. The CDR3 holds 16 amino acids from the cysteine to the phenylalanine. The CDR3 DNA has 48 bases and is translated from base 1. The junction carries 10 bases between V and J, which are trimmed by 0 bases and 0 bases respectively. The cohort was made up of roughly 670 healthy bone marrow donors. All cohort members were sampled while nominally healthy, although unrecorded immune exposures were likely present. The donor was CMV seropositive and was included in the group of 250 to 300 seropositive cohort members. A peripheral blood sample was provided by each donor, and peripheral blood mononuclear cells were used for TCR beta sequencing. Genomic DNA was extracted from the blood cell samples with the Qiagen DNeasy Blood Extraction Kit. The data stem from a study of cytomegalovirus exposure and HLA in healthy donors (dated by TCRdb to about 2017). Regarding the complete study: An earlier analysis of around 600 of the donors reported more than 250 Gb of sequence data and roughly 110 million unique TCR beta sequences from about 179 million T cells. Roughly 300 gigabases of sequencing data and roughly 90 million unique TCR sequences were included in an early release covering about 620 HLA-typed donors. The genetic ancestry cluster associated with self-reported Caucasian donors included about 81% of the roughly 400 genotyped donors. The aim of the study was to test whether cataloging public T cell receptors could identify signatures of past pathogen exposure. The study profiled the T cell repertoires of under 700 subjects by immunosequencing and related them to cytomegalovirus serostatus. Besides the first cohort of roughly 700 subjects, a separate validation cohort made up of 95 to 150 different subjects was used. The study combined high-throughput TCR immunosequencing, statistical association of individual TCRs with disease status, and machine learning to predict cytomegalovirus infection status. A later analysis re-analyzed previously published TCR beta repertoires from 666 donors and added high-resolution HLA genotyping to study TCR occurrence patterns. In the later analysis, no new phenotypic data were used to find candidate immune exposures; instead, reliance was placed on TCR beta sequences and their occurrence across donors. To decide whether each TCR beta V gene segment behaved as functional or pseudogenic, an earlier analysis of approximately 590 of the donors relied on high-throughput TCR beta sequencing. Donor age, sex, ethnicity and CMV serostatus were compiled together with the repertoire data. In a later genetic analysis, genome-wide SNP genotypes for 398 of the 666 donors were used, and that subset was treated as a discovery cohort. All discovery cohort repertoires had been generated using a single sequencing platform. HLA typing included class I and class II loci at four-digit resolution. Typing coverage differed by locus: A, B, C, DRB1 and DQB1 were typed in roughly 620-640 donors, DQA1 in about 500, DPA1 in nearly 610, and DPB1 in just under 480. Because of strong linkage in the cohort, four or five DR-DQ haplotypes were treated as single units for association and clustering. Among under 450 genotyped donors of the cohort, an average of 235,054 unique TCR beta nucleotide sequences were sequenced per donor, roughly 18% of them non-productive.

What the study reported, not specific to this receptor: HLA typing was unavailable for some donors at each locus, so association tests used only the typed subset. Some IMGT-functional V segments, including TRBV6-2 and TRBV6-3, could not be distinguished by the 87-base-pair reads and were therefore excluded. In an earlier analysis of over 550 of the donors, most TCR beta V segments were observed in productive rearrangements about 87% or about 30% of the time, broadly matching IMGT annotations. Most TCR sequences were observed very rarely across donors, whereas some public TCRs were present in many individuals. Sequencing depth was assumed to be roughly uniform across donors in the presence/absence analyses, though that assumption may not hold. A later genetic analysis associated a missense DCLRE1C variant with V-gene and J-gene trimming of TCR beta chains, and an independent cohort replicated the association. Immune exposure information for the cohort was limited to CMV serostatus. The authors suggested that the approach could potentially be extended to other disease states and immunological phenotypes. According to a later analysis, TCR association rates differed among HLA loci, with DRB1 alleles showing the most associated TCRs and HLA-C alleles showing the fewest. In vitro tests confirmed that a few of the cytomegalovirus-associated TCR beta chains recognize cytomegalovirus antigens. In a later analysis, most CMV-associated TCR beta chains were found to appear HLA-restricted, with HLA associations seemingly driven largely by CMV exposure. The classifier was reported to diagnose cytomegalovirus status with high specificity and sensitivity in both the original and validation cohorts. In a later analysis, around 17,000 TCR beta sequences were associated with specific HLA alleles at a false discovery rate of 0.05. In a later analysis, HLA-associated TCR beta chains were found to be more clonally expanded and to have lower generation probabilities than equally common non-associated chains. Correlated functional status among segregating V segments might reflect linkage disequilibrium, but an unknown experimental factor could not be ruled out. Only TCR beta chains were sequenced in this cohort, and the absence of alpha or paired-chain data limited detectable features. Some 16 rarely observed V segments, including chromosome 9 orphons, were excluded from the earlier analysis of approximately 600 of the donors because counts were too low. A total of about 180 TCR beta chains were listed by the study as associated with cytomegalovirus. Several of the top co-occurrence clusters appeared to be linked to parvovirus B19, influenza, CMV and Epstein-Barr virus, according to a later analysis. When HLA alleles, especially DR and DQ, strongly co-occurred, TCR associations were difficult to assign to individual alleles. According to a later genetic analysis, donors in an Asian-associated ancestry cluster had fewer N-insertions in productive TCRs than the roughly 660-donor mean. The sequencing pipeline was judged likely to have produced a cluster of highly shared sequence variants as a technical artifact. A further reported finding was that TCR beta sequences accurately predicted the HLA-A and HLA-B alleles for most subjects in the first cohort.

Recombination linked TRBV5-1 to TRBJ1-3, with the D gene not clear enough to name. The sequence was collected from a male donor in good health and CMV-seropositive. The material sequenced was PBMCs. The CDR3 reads CASSLDTDRSGNTIYF. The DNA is TGCGCCAGCAGCTTGGACACAGACCGCTCTGGAAACACCATATATTTT.